The sequence of this TCR beta chain was determined in a study of metastatic and nonmetastatic thyroid tumors. At least ten counts were recorded for this clone. All patients were treatment-naive before thyroid surgery. Authors' data handling: Construction of a distant-metastasis classifier for papillary thyroid cancer relied on CDR3 differences across clinicopathological groups. TCRdb reanalyzed the PCR reads via MiXCR. The V and J calls were not made by the authors but by TCRdb's processing. Of over 70,000 clones in the sample, roughly 18% are singletons; the top ten hold roughly 13%. V lost 4 bases, J lost 3 bases, and 16 bases lay in between. This CDR3 comprises 16 residues. Germline V gives CDR1 LNHDA, CDR2 SQIVND (reference sequence).

Sequencing input: blood. This sequence originates from a female donor with papillary thyroid cancer or a benign thyroid nodule (not recorded which). Some clones in this sample may be carry-over from other donors' samples. This chain joins TRBV19 and TRBJ1-5; no reliable D call. The CDR3 loop is CASSSGNGQINQPQHF. CDR3 nucleotide sequence: TGTGCCAGTAGTAGTGGTAATGGGCAGATCAATCAGCCCCAGCATTTT.